This is a list of T cell receptor beta chains from one sample in a study of blood T cell repertoires in COVID-19. Produced via immunoSEQ multiplex PCR; TCRdb's table is partial and in-frame only. The table includes about 55,000 clones, 85% detected once. Sequenced sample: peripheral blood. The receptors shown here come from a human donor in a cohort sampled during active COVID-19. CDR3s include the opening cysteine and the closing phenylalanine or tryptophan. The order of the fields is V gene, clone size, J gene, D gene, CDR3 protein, CDR3 DNA. D genes are given only for firm matches. Clone size is shown for a subset of rows, as once, few, many or a class of expanded clone.

TRBV29-1	few	TRBJ1-1	-	CSVGTPGTEAFF	TGCAGCGTGGGGACACCTGGAACTGAAGCTTTCTTT
TRBV10-3	-	TRBJ2-1	-	CATGQTNEQFF	TGTGCCACTGGACAGACCAATGAGCAGTTCTTC
TRBV5-4	-	TRBJ2-5	-	CASSFRGSQETQYF	TGTGCCAGCAGCTTTCGGGGGTCCCAAGAGACCCAGTACTTC
TRBV10-3	-	TRBJ2-1	-	CAIKPLPGLGDDEQFF	TGTGCCATCAAACCCCTTCCGGGACTGGGAGACGATGAGCAGTTCTTC
TRBV7-2	few	TRBJ2-7	TRBD2	CASSPASGSYEQYF	TGTGCCAGCAGCCCGGCTAGCGGGAGTTACGAGCAGTACTTC
TRBV5-1	-	TRBJ2-1	-	CASSPQTENNEQFF	TGCGCCAGCAGCCCACAAACAGAGAACAATGAGCAGTTCTTC
TRBV10-3	-	TRBJ1-5	-	CAISGTQTGQPQHF	TGTGCCATCAGTGGAACACAAACAGGCCAGCCCCAGCATTTT
TRBV10-3	-	TRBJ1-5	TRBD1	CAISTTGGGGNQPQHF	TGTGCCATCAGTACCACAGGGGGCGGGGGCAATCAGCCCCAGCATTTT
TRBV27	-	TRBJ2-7	TRBD2	CASRGEGSPSYEQYF	TGTGCCAGCCGCGGGGAGGGGTCCCCCTCCTACGAGCAGTACTTC
TRBV19	-	TRBJ2-7	-	CASSIGDQSSYEQYF	TGTGCCAGTAGTATCGGAGACCAGAGCTCCTACGAGCAGTACTTC
TRBV5-4	-	TRBJ2-3	TRBD2	CASSLGGSGGTDTQYF	TGTGCCAGCAGCTTAGGTGGTAGCGGGGGCACAGATACGCAGTATTTT
TRBV11-2	-	TRBJ2-6	-	CASTALPGPGANVLTF	TGTGCCAGCACCGCGTTGCCGGGTCCCGGGGCCAACGTCCTGACTTTC
TRBV2	-	TRBJ1-3	TRBD1	CASSRAGGPYLSSGNTIYF	TGTGCCAGCAGTCGCGCAGGGGGGCCCTACCTAAGCTCTGGAAACACCATATATTTT
TRBV28	-	TRBJ1-4	TRBD1	CASSPTPGTGVEKLFF	TGTGCCAGCAGTCCCACCCCCGGGACAGGGGTTGAAAAACTGTTTTTT
TRBV6-1	once	TRBJ1-1	-	CASSEAPSYEAFF	TGTGCCAGCAGTGAAGCCCCCAGTTACGAAGCTTTCTTT
TRBV3-1/TRBV3-2	-	TRBJ2-7	TRBD1	CASSRLGGQGAREQYF	TGTGCCAGCAGCCGCTTGGGGGGACAGGGGGCTCGGGAGCAGTACTTC
TRBV14	-	TRBJ2-7	-	CASSQAVSREQYF	TGTGCCAGCAGCCAAGCTGTCTCCCGGGAGCAGTACTTC
TRBV27	-	TRBJ2-5	-	CASSPQALLETQYF	TGTGCCAGCAGTCCCCAGGCCTTGCTAGAGACCCAGTACTTC
TRBV5-4	-	TRBJ1-6	-	CASSLSGLSHSPLHF	TGTGCCAGCAGCTTGTCAGGGTTGTCACATTCACCCCTCCACTTT
TRBV7-2	-	TRBJ2-5	-	CASSLDGGGRQYF	TGTGCCAGCAGCTTAGACGGCGGGGGCCGCCAGTACTTC